These 10 T cell receptor beta chains originate from one sample sequenced in a study of blood T cell repertoires in COVID-19. Assay: immunoSEQ multiplex PCR; the TCRdb copy retains only in-frame clones and omits some. Of about 310,000 clones listed, around nine tenths were seen once; the top ten hold approximately 9.8%. The source material was PBMCs or T cells enriched from blood (not recorded which). These receptors all stem from a woman between 35 and 50 years old who had recovered from COVID-19.

The V gene is TRBV9, the J gene TRBJ2-6; D perhaps matches TRBD2 (6 bases). Germline loops: CDR1 SGDLS, CDR2 YYNGEE. V dropped 1 base and J dropped 0 bases, with 8 bases sitting between them. The CDR3 has 16 residues. The CDR3 here is CASSVPGGSGANVLTF. In nucleotides, the CDR3 is TGTGCCAGCAGCGTACCCGGGGGCTCTGGGGCCAACGTCCTGACTTTC.

The chain combines TRBV9 with TRBJ2-3; D is unclear. Germline CDR1 reads SGDLS; CDR2 reads YYNGEE. Trimming cost V 4 bases and J 3 bases, with 12 bases left between them. There are 14 residues in the CDR3. This chain's CDR3 is CASSPGLDTDTQYF. The CDR3 region has the DNA TGTGCCAGCAGCCCTGGGCTTGATACAGATACGCAGTATTTT.

CDR3 coding DNA: TGTGCCAGCAGTGACGACAGGGATCGCTACGAGCAGTACTTC. The encoded protein is CASSDDRDRYEQYF. The V gene is TRBV25-1, the J gene TRBJ2-7, with 7 bases fitting TRBD1. V lost 3 bases, J lost 3 bases, and 5 bases stayed unmatched. The length of the CDR3 is 14 residues. Germline-derived CDR1 and CDR2 are MGHDK and SYGVNS.

This clone occurred once. The rearrangement uses TRBV30 and TRBJ2-7; 8 nucleotides line up with TRBD1. This CDR3 has 11 residues. Germline CDR1 and CDR2: GTSNPN and SVGIG (reference sequence). The V segment lost 4 bases and the J segment 7 bases; nucleotides outside the gene matches: 3. As DNA, the CDR3 is TGTGCCTGGACCACAGGGGGTGAGCAGTACTTC. Its protein product is CAWTTGGEQYF.

V is TRBV9 and J is TRBJ2-5; 7 bases line up with TRBD2. CDR1 SGDLS and CDR2 YYNGEE come from the germline V gene. The V segment lost 1 base and the J segment 10 bases; nucleotides outside the gene matches: 16. The CDR3 consists of 16 residues. Here the CDR3 DNA reads TGTGCCAGCAGCGTAACCAGCGGGGTGATCCAAGGGGACCAGTACTTC. Protein product: CASSVTSGVIQGDQYF.

The chain couples TRBV5-4 to TRBJ2-7, with TRBD2 identical over 11 bases. Germline V gene data show CDR1 as SGHNT and CDR2 as YYREEE (reference sequence). The CDR3 totals 17 residues. The V gene end was trimmed by 1 base and the J gene end by 2 bases; junction bases not matched to a gene: 8. For the CDR3, the DNA is TGTGCCAGCAGCTTGAGGGCGACTAGCGGGGCACCCTACGAGCAGTACTTC. Its protein product is CASSLRATSGAPYEQYF.

The rearrangement links TRBV21-1 to TRBJ1-2; TRBD1, the table's D call, lacks a check against the DNA. TRBV21-1 is marked as a pseudogene. The CDR3 loop spans 13 amino acids. The CDR3: CASSKIQGYGYTF. The DNA for the CDR3 is TGTGCCAGCAGCAAAATACAGGGTTATGGCTACACCTTC.

The chain recombines TRBV6-2 or TRBV6-3 with TRBJ2-4, with TRBD1 matching over 7 bases. The J segment lost 6 bases and the V segment lost 5 bases, leaving 7 bases of the junction unmatched. The CDR3 sequence is 14 residues long. The germline V gene has CDR1 MNHEY and CDR2 SVGEGT. This chain's CDR3 is CASSLTGIRNIQYF. In DNA, the CDR3 is TGTGCCAGCAGTCTGACAGGGATAAGAAACATTCAGTACTTC.

The chain uses TRBV6-2 or TRBV6-3 and TRBJ2-3, with TRBD2 matching 16 bases. Trimming cost V 2 bases and J 6 bases; bases outside gene matches: 8. The CDR3 sequence is 18 residues long. Germline V gene lookup returns CDR1 MNHEY and CDR2 SVGEGT. Here the CDR3 reads CASSYIGTSGRAGDTQYF. CDR3 in DNA: TGTGCCAGCAGTTACATCGGGACTAGCGGGAGGGCCGGGGATACGCAGTATTTT.

This clone was found once. The chain is built from TRBV2 and TRBJ2-1; 8 bases match TRBD1. CDR3 length equals 15 residues. V was pared by 5 bases and J by 4 bases, with 7 bases of the junction left unmatched. In germline, CDR1 is SNHLY, CDR2 FYNNEI. The CDR3 DNA reads as TGTGCCAGCAGTTCCGGACAGGGCAGTTACAATGAGCAGTTCTTC. This encodes CASSSGQGSYNEQFF.